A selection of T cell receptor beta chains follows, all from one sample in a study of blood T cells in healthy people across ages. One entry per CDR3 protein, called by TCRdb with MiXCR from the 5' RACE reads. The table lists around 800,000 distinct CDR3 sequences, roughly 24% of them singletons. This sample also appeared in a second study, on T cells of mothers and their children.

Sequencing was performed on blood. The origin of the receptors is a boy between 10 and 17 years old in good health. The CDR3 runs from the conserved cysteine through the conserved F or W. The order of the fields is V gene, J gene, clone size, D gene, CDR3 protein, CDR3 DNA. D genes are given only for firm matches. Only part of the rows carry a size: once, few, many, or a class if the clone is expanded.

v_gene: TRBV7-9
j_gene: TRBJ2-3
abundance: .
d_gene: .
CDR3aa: CASSLAHTDTQYF
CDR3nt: TGTGCCAGCAGCTTAGCCCACACAGATACGCAGTATTTT

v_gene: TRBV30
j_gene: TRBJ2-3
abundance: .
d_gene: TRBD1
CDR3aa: CAWEDRLTDTQYF
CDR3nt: TGTGCCTGGGAGGACAGGCTCACAGATACGCAGTATTTT

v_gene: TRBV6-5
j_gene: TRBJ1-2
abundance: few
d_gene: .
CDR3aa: CASSYSRTANYGYTF
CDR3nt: TGTGCCAGCAGTTACTCGAGGACGGCTAACTATGGCTACACCTTC

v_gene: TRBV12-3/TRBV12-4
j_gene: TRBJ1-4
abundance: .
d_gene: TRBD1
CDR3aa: CASSSADRVWEKLFF
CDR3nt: TGTGCCAGCAGTTCGGCCGACAGGGTATGGGAAAAACTGTTTTTT

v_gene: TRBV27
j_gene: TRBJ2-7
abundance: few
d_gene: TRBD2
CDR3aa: CASSSITVAGDPQEQYF
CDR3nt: TGTGCCAGCAGCTCAATTACTGTAGCGGGGGATCCTCAGGAGCAGTACTTC

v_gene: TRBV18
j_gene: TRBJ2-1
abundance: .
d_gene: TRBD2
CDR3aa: CASSPTSFYNEQFF
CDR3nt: TGTGCCAGCTCACCGACTAGCTTCTACAATGAGCAGTTCTTC

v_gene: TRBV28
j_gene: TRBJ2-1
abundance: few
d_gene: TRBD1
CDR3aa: CASSLSLGQSYNEQFF
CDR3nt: TGTGCCAGCAGTTTATCCTTGGGACAGAGCTACAATGAGCAGTTCTTC

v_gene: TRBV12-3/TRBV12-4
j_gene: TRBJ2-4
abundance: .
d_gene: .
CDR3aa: CASRPTSLKNIQYF
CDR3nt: TGTGCCAGCAGGCCTACTAGCCTCAAAAACATTCAGTACTTC

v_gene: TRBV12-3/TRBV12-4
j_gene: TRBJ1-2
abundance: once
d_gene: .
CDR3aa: CASSLAAPGSYGYTF
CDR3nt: TGTGCCAGCAGTTTAGCGGCTCCAGGGAGCTATGGCTACACCTTC

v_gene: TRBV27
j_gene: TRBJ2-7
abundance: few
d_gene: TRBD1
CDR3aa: CASSFLDRAYEQYF
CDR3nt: TGTGCCAGCAGTTTCTTAGACAGGGCCTACGAGCAGTACTTC

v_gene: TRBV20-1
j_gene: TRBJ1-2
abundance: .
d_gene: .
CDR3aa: CSARREGYTF
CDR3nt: TGCAGTGCTAGACGGGAAGGCTACACCTTC

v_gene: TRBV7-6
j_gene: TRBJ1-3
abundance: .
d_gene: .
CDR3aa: CASSLRATSGNTIYF
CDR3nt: TGTGCCAGCAGCTTGCGGGCCACCTCTGGAAACACCATATATTTT

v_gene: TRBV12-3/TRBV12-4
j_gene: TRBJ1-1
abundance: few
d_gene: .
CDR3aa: CASRQTRQAFF
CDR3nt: TGTGCCAGCAGACAAACAAGGCAAGCTTTCTTT

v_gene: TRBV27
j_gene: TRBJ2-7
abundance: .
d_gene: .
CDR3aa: CASHAGTRGEQYF
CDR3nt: TGTGCCAGCCATGCGGGGACTCGAGGGGAGCAGTACTTC

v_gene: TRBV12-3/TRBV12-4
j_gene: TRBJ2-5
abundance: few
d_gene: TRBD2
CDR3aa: CASSLASAGVETQYF
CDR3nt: TGTGCCAGCAGTTTAGCGTCAGCGGGGGTAGAGACCCAGTACTTC

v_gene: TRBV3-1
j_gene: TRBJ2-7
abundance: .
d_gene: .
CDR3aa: CASSQGGVLYEQYF
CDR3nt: TGTGCCAGCAGCCAAGGCGGGGTTCTCTACGAGCAGTACTTC

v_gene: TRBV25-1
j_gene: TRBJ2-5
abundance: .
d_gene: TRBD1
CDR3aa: CASSKKGTAQETQYF
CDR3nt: TGTGCCAGCAGTAAAAAAGGGACAGCCCAAGAGACCCAGTACTTC

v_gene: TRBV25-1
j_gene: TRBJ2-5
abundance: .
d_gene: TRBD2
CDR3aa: CASSDDRGGQETQYF
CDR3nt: TGTGCCAGCAGTGATGACCGCGGGGGGCAAGAGACCCAGTACTTC

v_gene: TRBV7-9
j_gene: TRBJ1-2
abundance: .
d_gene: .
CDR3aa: CASSLLYRDGYTF
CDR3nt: TGTGCCAGCAGCTTACTTTACAGGGATGGCTACACCTTC

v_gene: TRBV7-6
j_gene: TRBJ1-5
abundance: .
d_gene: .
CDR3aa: CASSFEASGNQPQHF
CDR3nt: TGTGCCAGCAGCTTCGAGGCTAGCGGGAATCAGCCCCAGCATTTT

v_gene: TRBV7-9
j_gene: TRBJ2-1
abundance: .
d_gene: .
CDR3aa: CASSPAGVYNEQFF
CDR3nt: TGTGCCAGCAGCCCAGCAGGGGTTTACAATGAGCAGTTCTTC

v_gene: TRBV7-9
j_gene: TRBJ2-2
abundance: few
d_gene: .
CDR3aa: CASAGSAYRELFF
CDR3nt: TGTGCCAGCGCCGGGAGCGCGTACCGGGAGCTGTTTTTT

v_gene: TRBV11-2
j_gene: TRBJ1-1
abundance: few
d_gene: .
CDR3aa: CASSLGVGRSHF
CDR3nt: TGTGCCAGCAGCTTAGGCGTGGGGAGATCACACTTT

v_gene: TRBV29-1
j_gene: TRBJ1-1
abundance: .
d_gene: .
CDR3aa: CSVEQGFEAFF
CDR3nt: TGCAGCGTTGAACAGGGGTTCGAAGCTTTCTTT

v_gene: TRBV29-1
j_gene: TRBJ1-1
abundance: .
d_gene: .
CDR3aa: CSPRRVGNTEAFF
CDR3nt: TGCAGCCCTCGCAGGGTCGGGAACACTGAAGCTTTCTTT

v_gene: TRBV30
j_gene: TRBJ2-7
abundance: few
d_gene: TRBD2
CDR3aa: CAWGGRAALYEQYF
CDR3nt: TGTGCCTGGGGAGGGAGGGCAGCCCTCTACGAGCAGTACTTC

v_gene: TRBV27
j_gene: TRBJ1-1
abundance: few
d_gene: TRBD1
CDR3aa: CASSTGGAGTEAFF
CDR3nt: TGTGCCAGCAGCACAGGGGGCGCCGGCACTGAAGCTTTCTTT